A few counts support the clone carrying this T cell receptor beta chain. As the method for making TCR beta libraries, quantitative 5'-RACE with molecular barcodes was used. MiXCR, run by TCRdb on the 5' RACE reads, gives a single entry per CDR3 protein. The sample consists of some 220,000 distinct CDR3 sequences, under 12% of them appearing once. The record originates from a study of CD8 T cells in ankylosing spondylitis. The CDR3 covers 14 residues. CDR1 and CDR2 (germline): MNHEY, SVGEGT. The ends were cut back, 3 bases at V and 6 bases at J, with 15 bases in the middle. The chain employs TRBV6-2 or TRBV6-3 and TRBJ2-7; tentative D call: TRBD2 (6 bases). Sequencing used blood, either unsorted or a sorted T cell fraction (not recorded which). This TCR derives from a male donor with ankylosing spondylitis or in good health (not recorded which). The CDR3 region is CASSYNGGRGEQYF. In nucleotides, the CDR3 is TGTGCCAGCAGTTATAACGGGGGAAGAGGCGAGCAGTACTTC.